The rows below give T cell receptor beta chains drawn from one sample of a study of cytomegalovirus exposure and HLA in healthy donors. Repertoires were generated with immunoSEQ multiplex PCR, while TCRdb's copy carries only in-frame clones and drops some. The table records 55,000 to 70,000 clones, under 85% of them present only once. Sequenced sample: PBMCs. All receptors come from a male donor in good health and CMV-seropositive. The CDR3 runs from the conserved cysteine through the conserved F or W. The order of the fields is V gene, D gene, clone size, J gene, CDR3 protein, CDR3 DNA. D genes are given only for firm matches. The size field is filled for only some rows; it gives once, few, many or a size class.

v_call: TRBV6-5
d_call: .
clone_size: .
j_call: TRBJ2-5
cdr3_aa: CASSYSEEAETQYF
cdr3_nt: TGTGCCAGCAGTTACTCCGAGGAAGCAGAGACCCAGTACTTC

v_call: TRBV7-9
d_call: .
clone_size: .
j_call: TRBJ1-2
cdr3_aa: CASTVAGVNGYTF
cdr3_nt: TGTGCCAGCACCGTTGCAGGGGTGAATGGCTACACCTTC

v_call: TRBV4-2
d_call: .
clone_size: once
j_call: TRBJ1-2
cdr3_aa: CASSQVMSDGLRGYGYTF
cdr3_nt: TGTGCCAGCAGCCAAGTAATGAGTGACGGGCTCAGGGGCTATGGCTACACCTTC

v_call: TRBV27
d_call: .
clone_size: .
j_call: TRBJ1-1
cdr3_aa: CASSFEGGTEAFF
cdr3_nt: TGTGCCAGCAGTTTTGAGGGAGGCACTGAAGCTTTCTTT

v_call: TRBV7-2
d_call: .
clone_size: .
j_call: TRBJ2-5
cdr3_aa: CASSLAGRGETQYF
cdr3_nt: TGTGCCAGCAGCTTAGCGGGCCGAGGGGAGACCCAGTACTTC

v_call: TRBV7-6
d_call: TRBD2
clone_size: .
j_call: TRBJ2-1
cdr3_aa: CASSLSPSGVNEQFF
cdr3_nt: TGTGCCAGCAGCTTAAGTCCTAGCGGGGTCAATGAGCAGTTCTTC

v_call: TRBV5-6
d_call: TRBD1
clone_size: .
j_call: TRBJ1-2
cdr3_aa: CASSRPGQDAPVDGYTF
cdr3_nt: TGTGCCAGCAGCCGACCGGGACAGGACGCCCCCGTGGATGGCTACACCTTC

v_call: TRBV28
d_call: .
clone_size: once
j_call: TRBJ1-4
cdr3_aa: CASSLSLSLQVGTNEKLFF
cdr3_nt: TGTGCCAGCAGTTTATCCCTAAGTTTACAGGTCGGGACTAATGAAAAACTGTTTTTT

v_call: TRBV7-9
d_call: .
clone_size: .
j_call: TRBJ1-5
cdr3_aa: CASSSSLTQGSNQPQHF
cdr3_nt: TGTGCCAGCAGCTCCAGTTTGACCCAGGGTAGCAATCAGCCCCAGCATTTT

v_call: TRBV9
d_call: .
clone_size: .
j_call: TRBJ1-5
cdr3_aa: CASSPSYPSQPQHF
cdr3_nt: TGTGCCAGCAGCCCGAGCTATCCCTCACAGCCCCAGCATTTT

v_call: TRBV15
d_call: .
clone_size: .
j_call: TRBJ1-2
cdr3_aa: CATSGGTDYGYTF
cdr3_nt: TGTGCCACCAGCGGGGGGACCGACTATGGCTACACCTTC

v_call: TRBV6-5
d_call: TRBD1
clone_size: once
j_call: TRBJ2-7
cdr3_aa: CASSYGPSGGYYEQYF
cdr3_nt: TGTGCCAGCAGTTACGGCCCTTCAGGGGGTTACTACGAGCAGTACTTC

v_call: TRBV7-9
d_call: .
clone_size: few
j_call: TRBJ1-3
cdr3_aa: CATRAGSGNTIYF
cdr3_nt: TGTGCCACCCGGGCGGGCTCTGGAAACACCATATATTTT

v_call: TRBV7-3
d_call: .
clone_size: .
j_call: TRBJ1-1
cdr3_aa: CASSLGSRNTEAFF
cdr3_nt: TGTGCCAGCAGCTTAGGCTCTAGGAACACTGAAGCTTTCTTT

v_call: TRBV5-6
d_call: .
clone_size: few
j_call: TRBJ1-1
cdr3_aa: CASSFLSLRNTEAFF
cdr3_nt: TGTGCCAGCAGCTTCCTTTCTCTAAGGAACACTGAAGCTTTCTTT

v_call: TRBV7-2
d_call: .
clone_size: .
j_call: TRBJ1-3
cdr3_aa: CASSGPRQAGGNTIYF
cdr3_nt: TGTGCCAGCAGCGGACCGCGACAGGCAGGTGGAAACACCATATATTTT

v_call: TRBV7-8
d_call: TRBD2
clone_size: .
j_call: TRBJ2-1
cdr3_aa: CASSLGSVAGGRNNEQFF
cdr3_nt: TGTGCCAGCAGCTTAGGATCGGTAGCGGGGGGCCGTAATAATGAGCAGTTCTTC

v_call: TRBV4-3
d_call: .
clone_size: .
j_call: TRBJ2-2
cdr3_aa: CASSQDLRGTGELFF
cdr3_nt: TGCGCCAGCAGCCAAGATCTCCGGGGGACCGGGGAGCTGTTTTTT

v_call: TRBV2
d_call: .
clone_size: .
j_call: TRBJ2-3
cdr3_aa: CASSEAGDPGLAQATQYF
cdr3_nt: TGTGCCAGCAGTGAAGCGGGGGACCCGGGACTGGCCCAGGCTACGCAGTATTTT

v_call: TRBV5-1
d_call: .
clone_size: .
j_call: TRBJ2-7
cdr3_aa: CASSLGGDLYEQYF
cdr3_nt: TGCGCCAGCAGCTTGGGGGGGGACCTCTACGAGCAGTACTTC

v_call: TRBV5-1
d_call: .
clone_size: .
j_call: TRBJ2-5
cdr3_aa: CASSRTAQETQYF
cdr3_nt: TGCGCCAGCAGTCGGACAGCTCAAGAGACCCAGTACTTC

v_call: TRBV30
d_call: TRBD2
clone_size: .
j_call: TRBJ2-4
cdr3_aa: CAWSVGRGGNIQYF
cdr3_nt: TGTGCCTGGAGTGTAGGGCGGGGGGGGAACATTCAGTACTTC

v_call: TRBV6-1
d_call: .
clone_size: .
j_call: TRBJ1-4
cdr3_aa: CASSEVGRAGWGSNEKLFF
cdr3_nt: TGTGCCAGCAGTGAAGTCGGACGAGCAGGGTGGGGTTCTAATGAAAAACTGTTTTTT

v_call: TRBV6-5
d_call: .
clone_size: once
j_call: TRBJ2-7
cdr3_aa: CASSSNFGETYEQYF
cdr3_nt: TGTGCCAGCAGTTCCAACTTTGGGGAGACCTACGAGCAGTACTTC

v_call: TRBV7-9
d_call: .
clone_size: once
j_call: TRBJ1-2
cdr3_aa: CASSLATATNYGYTF
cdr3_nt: TGTGCCAGCAGCTTAGCTACAGCTACTAACTATGGCTACACCTTC

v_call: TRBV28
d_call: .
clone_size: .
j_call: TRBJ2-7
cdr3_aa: CASRTSDTSSYEQYF
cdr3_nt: TGTGCCAGCAGGACATCGGACACAAGCTCCTACGAGCAGTACTTC

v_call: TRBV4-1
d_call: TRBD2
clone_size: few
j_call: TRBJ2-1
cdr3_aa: CASSQAEVAGGHEQFF
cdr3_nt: TGCGCCAGCAGCCAGGCAGAGGTAGCGGGGGGGCATGAGCAGTTCTTC

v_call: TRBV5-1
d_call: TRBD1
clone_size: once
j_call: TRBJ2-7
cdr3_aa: CASSPGQGSYEQYF
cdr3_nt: TGCGCCAGCAGCCCGGGACAGGGGAGCTACGAGCAGTACTTC

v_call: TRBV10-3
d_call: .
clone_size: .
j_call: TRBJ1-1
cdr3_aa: CAISPMNTEAFF
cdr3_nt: TGTGCCATCAGCCCAATGAACACTGAAGCTTTCTTT

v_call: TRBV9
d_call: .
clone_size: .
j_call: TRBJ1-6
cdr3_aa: CASSVSDGSSYNSPLHF
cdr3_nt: TGTGCCAGCAGCGTTTCGGACGGGAGCTCCTATAATTCACCCCTCCACTTT

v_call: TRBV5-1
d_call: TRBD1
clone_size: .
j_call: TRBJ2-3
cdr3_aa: CASSWQDRTTDTQYF
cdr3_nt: TGCGCCAGCAGCTGGCAGGACAGGACCACAGATACGCAGTATTTT

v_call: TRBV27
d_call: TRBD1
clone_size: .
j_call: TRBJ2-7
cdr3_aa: CASSLIGPGQGYYEQYF
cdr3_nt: TGTGCCAGCAGTTTAATTGGACCGGGACAGGGGTACTACGAGCAGTACTTC